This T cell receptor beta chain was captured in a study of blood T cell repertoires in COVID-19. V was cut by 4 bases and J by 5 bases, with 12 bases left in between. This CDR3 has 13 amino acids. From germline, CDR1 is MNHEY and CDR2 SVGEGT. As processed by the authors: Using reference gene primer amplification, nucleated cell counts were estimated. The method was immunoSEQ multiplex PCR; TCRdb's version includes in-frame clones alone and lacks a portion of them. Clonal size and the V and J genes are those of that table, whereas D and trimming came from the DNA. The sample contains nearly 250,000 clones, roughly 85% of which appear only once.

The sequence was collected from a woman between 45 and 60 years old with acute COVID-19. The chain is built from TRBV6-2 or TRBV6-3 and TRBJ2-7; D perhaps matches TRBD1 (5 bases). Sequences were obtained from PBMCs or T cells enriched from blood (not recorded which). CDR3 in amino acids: CASSSTTRDEQYF. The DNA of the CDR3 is TGTGCCAGCAGTTCCACCACCAGGGACGAGCAGTACTTC.